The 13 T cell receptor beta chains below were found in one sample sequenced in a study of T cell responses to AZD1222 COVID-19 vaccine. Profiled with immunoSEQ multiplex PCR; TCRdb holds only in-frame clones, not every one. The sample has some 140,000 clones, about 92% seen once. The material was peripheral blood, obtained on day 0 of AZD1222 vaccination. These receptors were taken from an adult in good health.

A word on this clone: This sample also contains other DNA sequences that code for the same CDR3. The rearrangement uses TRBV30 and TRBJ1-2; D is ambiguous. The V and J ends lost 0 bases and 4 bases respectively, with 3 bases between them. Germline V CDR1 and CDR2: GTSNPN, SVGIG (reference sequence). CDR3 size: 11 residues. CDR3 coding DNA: TGTGCCTGGAGTGTAAGCTATGGCTACACCTTC. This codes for CAWSVSYGYTF.

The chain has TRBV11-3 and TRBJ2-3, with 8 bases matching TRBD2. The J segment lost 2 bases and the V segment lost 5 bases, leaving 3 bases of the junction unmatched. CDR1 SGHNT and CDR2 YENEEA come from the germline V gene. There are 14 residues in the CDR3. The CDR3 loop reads CASSLAGYTDTQYF. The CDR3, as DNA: TGTGCCAGCAGCCTAGCGGGCTACACAGATACGCAGTATTTT.

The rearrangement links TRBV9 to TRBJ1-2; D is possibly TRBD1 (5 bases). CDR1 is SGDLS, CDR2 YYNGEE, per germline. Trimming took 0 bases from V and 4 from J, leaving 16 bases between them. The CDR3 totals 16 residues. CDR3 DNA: TGTGCCAGCAGCGTAGGAGGAGGTGGGACGGTCTATGGCTACACCTTC. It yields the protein CASSVGGGGTVYGYTF.

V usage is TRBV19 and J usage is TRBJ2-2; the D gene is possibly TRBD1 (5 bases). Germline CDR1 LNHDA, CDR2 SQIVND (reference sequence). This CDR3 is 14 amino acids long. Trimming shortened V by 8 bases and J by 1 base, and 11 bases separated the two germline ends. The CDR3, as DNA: TGTGCCAGTCGCAGGGTTGTGAACACCGGGGAGCTGTTTTTT. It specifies CASRRVVNTGELFF.

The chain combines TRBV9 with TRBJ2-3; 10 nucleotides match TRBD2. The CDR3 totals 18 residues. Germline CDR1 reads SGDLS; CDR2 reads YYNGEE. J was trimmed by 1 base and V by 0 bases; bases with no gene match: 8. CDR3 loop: CASSVGSGGLEGTDTQYF. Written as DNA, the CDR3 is TGTGCCAGCAGCGTAGGTAGCGGGGGGCTCGAAGGCACAGATACGCAGTATTTT.

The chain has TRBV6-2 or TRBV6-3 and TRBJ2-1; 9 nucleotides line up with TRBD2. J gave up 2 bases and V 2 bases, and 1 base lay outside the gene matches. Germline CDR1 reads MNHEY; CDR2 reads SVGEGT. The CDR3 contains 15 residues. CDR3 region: CASSYLAGTYNEQFF. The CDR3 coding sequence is TGTGCCAGCAGTTACCTAGCGGGAACCTACAATGAGCAGTTCTTC.

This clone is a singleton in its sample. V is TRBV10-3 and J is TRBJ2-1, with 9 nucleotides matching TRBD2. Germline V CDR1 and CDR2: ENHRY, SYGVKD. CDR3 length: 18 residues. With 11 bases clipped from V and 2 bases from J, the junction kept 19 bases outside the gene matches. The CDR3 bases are TGTGCCTCCCAGGGGGTAGCGGGAGTAAAAGGAACCTACAATGAGCAGTTCTTC. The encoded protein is CASQGVAGVKGTYNEQFF.

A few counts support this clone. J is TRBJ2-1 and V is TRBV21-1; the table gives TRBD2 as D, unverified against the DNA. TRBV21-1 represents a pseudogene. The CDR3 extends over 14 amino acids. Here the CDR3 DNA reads TGTGCCCTTGCCACGGGGAGCTCCTACAATGAGCAGTTCTTC. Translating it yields CALATGSSYNEQFF.

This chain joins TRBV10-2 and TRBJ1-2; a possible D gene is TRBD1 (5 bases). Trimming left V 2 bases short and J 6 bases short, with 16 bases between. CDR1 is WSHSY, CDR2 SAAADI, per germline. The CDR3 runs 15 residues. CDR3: CASSEQGRAYDGYTF. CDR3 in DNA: TGCGCCAGCAGTGAGCAAGGCAGGGCGTATGATGGCTACACCTTC.

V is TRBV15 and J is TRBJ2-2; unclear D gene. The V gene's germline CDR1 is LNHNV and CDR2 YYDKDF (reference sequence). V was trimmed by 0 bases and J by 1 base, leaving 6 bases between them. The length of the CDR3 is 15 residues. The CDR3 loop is CATSRDLGNTGELFF. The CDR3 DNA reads TGTGCCACCAGCAGAGATCTCGGGAACACCGGGGAGCTGTTTTTT. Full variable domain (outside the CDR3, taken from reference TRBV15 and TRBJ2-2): DAMVIQNPRYQVTQFGKPVTLSCSQTLNHNVMYWYQQKSSQAPKLLFHYYDKDFNNEADTPDNFQSRRPNTSFCFLDIRSPGLGDTAMYLCATSRDLGNTGELFFGEGSRLTVL.

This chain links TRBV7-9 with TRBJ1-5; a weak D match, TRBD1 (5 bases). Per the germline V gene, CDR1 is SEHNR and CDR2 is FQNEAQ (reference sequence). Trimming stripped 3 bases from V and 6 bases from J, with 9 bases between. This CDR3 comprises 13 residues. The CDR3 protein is CASSFGGGQPQHF. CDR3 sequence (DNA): TGTGCCAGCAGCTTTGGGGGGGGTCAGCCCCAGCATTTT.

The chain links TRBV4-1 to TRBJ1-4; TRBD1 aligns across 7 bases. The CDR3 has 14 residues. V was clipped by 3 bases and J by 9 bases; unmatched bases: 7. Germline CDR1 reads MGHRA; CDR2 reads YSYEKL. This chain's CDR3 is CASSQPTGQKKLFF. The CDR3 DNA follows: TGCGCCAGCAGCCAGCCAACGGGACAGAAAAAACTGTTTTTT.

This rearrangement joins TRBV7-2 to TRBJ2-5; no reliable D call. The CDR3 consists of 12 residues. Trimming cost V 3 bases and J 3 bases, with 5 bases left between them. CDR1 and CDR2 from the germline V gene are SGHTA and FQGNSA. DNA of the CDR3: TGTGCCAGCAGCTTCTTCGAAGAGACCCAGTACTTC. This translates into CASSFFEETQYF.